This is a list of T cell receptor beta chains from one sample in a study of blood T cell repertoires in COVID-19. Repertoires were generated with immunoSEQ multiplex PCR, while TCRdb's copy carries only in-frame clones and drops some. The repertoire holds about 74,000 clones, with around 88% as singletons. Sequencing was carried out using peripheral blood. Every receptor here comes from a woman older than 75 with active or convalescent COVID-19. Both conserved end residues are part of each CDR3. A D gene is named only where the DNA matches it firmly. Not every row has a clone size; where given, it reads once, few, many or a size class.

d_gene	v_gene	j_gene	abundance	CDR3aa	CDR3nt
-	TRBV18	TRBJ1-2	-	CASSLDRKGSYGYTF	TGTGCCAGCTCCCTCGACAGGAAGGGGAGCTATGGCTACACCTTC
-	TRBV7-9	TRBJ1-6	-	CASSLELLSSSYNSPLHF	TGTGCCAGCAGCTTAGAACTGTTGTCAAGCTCCTATAATTCACCCCTCCACTTT
-	TRBV19	TRBJ1-5	-	CASSGGGSGQPQHF	TGTGCCAGTAGTGGGGGGGGCTCGGGGCAGCCCCAGCATTTT
-	TRBV9	TRBJ1-2	-	CASSVGGGGTYTF	TGTGCCAGCAGCGTAGGGGGAGGAGGGACCTACACCTTC
TRBD1	TRBV19	TRBJ1-1	-	CASNDPGQGSWNTEAFF	TGTGCCAGTAACGACCCGGGACAGGGGTCATGGAACACTGAAGCTTTCTTT
TRBD2	TRBV10-3	TRBJ2-2	-	CAIGGSVAGELFF	TGTGCCATCGGCGGGAGTGTTGCCGGGGAGCTGTTTTTT
TRBD1	TRBV9	TRBJ2-5	-	CASSADRGVGETQYF	TGTGCCAGCAGCGCGGACAGGGGTGTTGGAGAGACCCAGTACTTC
TRBD1	TRBV6-5	TRBJ1-1	-	CASRSHRTGGTEAFF	TGTGCCAGCAGATCCCACCGGACAGGGGGCACTGAAGCTTTCTTT
-	TRBV15	TRBJ2-1	-	CATSARSGGWGIYNEQFF	TGTGCCACCAGCGCCCGGAGTGGGGGGTGGGGGATCTACAATGAGCAGTTCTTC
-	TRBV10-1	TRBJ2-6	-	CASTHLLRAVSGANVLTF	TGCGCCAGCACCCACCTTCTGAGGGCCGTCTCTGGGGCCAACGTCCTGACTTTC
TRBD1	TRBV19	TRBJ1-6	-	CASSMQPGTGGYNSPLHF	TGTGCCAGTAGTATGCAGCCCGGGACAGGGGGTTATAATTCACCCCTCCACTTT
TRBD2	TRBV7-7	TRBJ2-7	once	CASSPGGAGEQYF	TGTGCCAGCAGCCCCGGGGGGGCAGGCGAGCAGTACTTC
TRBD1	TRBV7-2	TRBJ1-5	-	CASSRQGNQPQHF	TGTGCCAGCAGCAGACAGGGAAATCAGCCCCAGCATTTT
-	TRBV9	TRBJ1-4	-	CASSASGGEKLFF	TGTGCCAGCAGCGCCAGTGGCGGTGAAAAACTGTTTTTT
-	TRBV18	TRBJ1-1	-	CASSRDKNTEAFF	TGTGCCAGCTCACGGGACAAGAACACTGAAGCTTTCTTT
-	TRBV11-2	TRBJ2-3	-	CASSPGTRTDTQYF	TGTGCCAGCAGCCCCGGGACACGCACAGATACGCAGTATTTT
-	TRBV6-5	TRBJ2-7	-	CASSYLVNPYEQYF	TGTGCCAGCAGTTACCTAGTAAATCCCTACGAGCAGTACTTC
TRBD1	TRBV27	TRBJ1-2	-	CASGRQGVGYGYTF	TGTGCCAGCGGCAGGCAGGGGGTAGGGTATGGCTACACCTTC
-	TRBV5-1	TRBJ2-2	-	CASTSPGAISNTGELFF	TGCGCCAGCACCTCCCCGGGAGCGATATCGAACACCGGGGAGCTGTTTTTT
TRBD2	TRBV6-2/TRBV6-3	TRBJ2-2	once	CASSPTSAGELFF	TGTGCCAGCAGTCCCACTAGCGCCGGGGAGCTGTTTTTT
-	TRBV9	TRBJ2-2	-	CASSVVEGNTGELFF	TGTGCCAGCAGCGTAGTGGAGGGAAACACCGGGGAGCTGTTTTTT
TRBD1	TRBV2	TRBJ1-5	-	CASLTGAGQPQHF	TGTGCCAGCCTGACAGGGGCTGGCCAGCCCCAGCATTTT
TRBD2	TRBV27	TRBJ2-4	-	CASSSLAGGPSKNIQYF	TGTGCCAGCAGTTCCTTAGCGGGAGGTCCCTCTAAAAACATTCAGTACTTC
-	TRBV7-3	TRBJ1-6	-	CASSSNGSPLHF	TGTGCCAGCAGCTCAAACGGGTCACCCCTCCACTTT
-	TRBV18	TRBJ2-1	-	CATPSSSDNEQFF	TGTGCCACCCCATCTTCTAGCGACAATGAGCAGTTCTTC
-	TRBV19	TRBJ1-1	-	CASGRGNTEAFF	TGTGCCAGTGGGAGGGGGAACACTGAAGCTTTCTTT
-	TRBV24-1	TRBJ2-4	-	CATSDLGQSKNIQYF	TGTGCCACCAGTGATTTAGGACAATCCAAAAACATTCAGTACTTC
-	TRBV18	TRBJ1-5	-	CASSPPGGSQPQHF	TGTGCCAGCTCACCACCGGGGGGGAGTCAGCCCCAGCATTTT
-	TRBV5-1	TRBJ2-3	-	CASSPNGGLADTQYF	TGCGCCAGCAGTCCAAATGGCGGGCTCGCAGATACGCAGTATTTT
TRBD1	TRBV9	TRBJ2-7	-	CASSKDRGPYEQYF	TGTGCCAGCTCAAAAGACAGGGGCCCATACGAGCAGTACTTC
TRBD2	TRBV4-2	TRBJ2-4	-	CASNPLAASDYF	TGTGCCAGCAACCCCCTAGCGGCTTCAGACTACTTC
TRBD1	TRBV9	TRBJ2-3	-	CASTLGQGGADTQYF	TGTGCCAGCACCCTGGGACAGGGGGGAGCAGATACGCAGTATTTT
-	TRBV27	TRBJ1-1	-	CASSNGALMNTEAFF	TGTGCCAGCAGTAATGGGGCCCTGATGAACACTGAAGCTTTCTTT
-	TRBV27	TRBJ1-4	-	CASSSTQNEKLFF	TGTGCCAGCAGCTCAACCCAGAATGAAAAACTGTTTTTT
TRBD2	TRBV5-1	TRBJ2-3	-	CASSLRLAASTDTQYF	TGCGCCAGCAGCTTGAGGCTAGCGGCTAGCACAGATACGCAGTATTTT
-	TRBV12-3/TRBV12-4	TRBJ2-5	-	CASSLQGGETQYF	TGTGCCAGCAGTTTGCAGGGCGGAGAGACCCAGTACTTC
-	TRBV6-1	TRBJ2-1	-	CASIRDTSYNEQFF	TGTGCCAGCATTCGGGACACCTCCTACAATGAGCAGTTCTTC
-	TRBV6-6	TRBJ2-5	-	CAGRDSYQETQYF	TGTGCCGGCAGAGACTCGTACCAAGAGACCCAGTACTTC
TRBD2	TRBV5-1	TRBJ2-5	-	CASSVRLAGTRETQYF	TGCGCCAGCAGCGTCAGACTAGCGGGGACTCGTGAGACCCAGTACTTC
-	TRBV14	TRBJ1-2	-	CASSQAGYTF	TGTGCCAGCAGTCAAGCGGGCTACACCTTC
TRBD1	TRBV18	TRBJ2-7	-	CASSPGQGFSYEQYF	TGTGCCAGCTCACCGGGACAGGGGTTCTCCTACGAGCAGTACTTC
TRBD1	TRBV18	TRBJ1-1	-	CASSPVQGEGEAFF	TGTGCCAGCTCACCAGTACAGGGGGAGGGTGAAGCTTTCTTT
-	TRBV7-3	TRBJ2-7	-	CASSAGRTYEQYF	TGTGCCAGCAGCGCCGGTCGAACCTACGAGCAGTACTTC
-	TRBV7-9	TRBJ1-2	-	CASSLAQGKYGYTF	TGTGCCAGCAGCTTAGCCCAGGGGAAGTATGGCTACACCTTC
-	TRBV5-1	TRBJ1-3	-	CASSLVGNRGTGDSGNTIYF	TGCGCCAGCAGTCTGGTAGGGAATAGGGGTACGGGCGACTCTGGAAACACCATATATTTT
TRBD1	TRBV25-1	TRBJ2-1	-	CASNEGAHNEQFF	TGTGCCAGCAATGAGGGGGCCCACAATGAGCAGTTCTTC
-	TRBV9	TRBJ1-2	-	CASSVGGLGYTF	TGTGCCAGCAGCGTAGGCGGGTTGGGCTACACCTTC
TRBD1	TRBV11-3	TRBJ1-6	-	CASSSRQGEAPLHF	TGTGCCAGCAGCTCCAGACAGGGGGAGGCACCCCTCCACTTT
-	TRBV11-2	TRBJ2-1	-	CASSLDFYFESNEQFF	TGTGCCAGCAGCTTAGATTTCTATTTCGAGAGTAATGAGCAGTTCTTC